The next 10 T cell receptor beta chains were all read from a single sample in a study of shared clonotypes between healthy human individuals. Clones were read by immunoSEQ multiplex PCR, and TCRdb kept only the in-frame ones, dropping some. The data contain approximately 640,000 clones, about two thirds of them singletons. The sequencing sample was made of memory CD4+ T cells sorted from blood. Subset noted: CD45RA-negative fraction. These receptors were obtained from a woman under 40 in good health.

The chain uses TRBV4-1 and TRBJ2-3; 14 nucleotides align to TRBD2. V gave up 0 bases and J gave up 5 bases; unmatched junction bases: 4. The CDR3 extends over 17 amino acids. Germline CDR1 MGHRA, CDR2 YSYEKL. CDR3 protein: CASSQEFGLAGGDTQYF. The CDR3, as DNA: TGCGCCAGCAGCCAAGAATTTGGACTAGCGGGAGGAGATACGCAGTATTTT.

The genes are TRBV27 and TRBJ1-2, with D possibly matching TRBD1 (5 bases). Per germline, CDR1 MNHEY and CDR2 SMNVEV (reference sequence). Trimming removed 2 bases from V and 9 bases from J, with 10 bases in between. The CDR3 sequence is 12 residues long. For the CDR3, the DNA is TGTGCCAGCAGTTTAACGGGGGGAAGCTACACCTTC. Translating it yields CASSLTGGSYTF.

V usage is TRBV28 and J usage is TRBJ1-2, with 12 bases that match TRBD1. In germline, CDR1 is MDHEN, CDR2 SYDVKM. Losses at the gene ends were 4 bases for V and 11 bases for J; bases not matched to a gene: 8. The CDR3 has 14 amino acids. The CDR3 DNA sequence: TGTGCCAGCAGTTACGGGACAGGGGGCGTTCTGTACACCTTC. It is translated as CASSYGTGGVLYTF.

As DNA, the CDR3 is TGTGCCAGCAGCTTAGACGGGACAGTAACCTACGAGCAGTACTTC. It translates to CASSLDGTVTYEQYF. V and J are TRBV7-2 and TRBJ2-7, with 7 bases aligning to TRBD1. Trimming cost V 1 base and J 2 bases; bases outside gene matches: 5. CDR1 is SGHTA and CDR2 is FQGNSA in the germline V gene. The CDR3 extends over 15 amino acids. Full variable domain (outside the CDR3, taken from reference TRBV7-2 and TRBJ2-7): GAGVSQSPSNKVTEKGKDVELRCDPISGHTALYWYRQSLGQGLEFLIYFQGNSAPDKSGLPSDRFSAERTGGSVSTLTIQRTQQEDSAVYLCASSLDGTVTYEQYFGPGTRLTVT.

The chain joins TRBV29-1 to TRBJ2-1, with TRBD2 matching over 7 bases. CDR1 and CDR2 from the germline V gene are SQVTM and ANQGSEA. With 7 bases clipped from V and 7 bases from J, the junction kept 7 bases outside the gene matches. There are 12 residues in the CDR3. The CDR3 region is CSGEGLLNEQFF. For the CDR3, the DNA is TGCAGCGGGGAGGGCCTCCTTAATGAGCAGTTCTTC.

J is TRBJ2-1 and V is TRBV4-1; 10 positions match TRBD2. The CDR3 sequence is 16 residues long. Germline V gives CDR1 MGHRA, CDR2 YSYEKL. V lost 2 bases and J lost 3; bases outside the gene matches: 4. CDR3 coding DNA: TGCGCCAGCAGCCAATCTACTAGCGGGAACTACAATGAGCAGTTCTTC. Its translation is CASSQSTSGNYNEQFF.

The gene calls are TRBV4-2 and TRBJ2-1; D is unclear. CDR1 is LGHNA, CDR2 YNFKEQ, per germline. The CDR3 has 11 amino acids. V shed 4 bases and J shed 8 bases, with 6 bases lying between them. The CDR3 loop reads CASSLQYEQFF. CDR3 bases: TGTGCCAGCAGCCTCCAGTATGAGCAGTTCTTC.

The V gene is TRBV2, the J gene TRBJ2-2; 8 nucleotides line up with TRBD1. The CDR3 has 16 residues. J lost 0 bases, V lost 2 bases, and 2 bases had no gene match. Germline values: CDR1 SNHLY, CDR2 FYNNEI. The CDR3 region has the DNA TGTGCCAGCAGTGAACAGGGGGCTCCGAACACCGGGGAGCTGTTTTTT. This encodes CASSEQGAPNTGELFF.

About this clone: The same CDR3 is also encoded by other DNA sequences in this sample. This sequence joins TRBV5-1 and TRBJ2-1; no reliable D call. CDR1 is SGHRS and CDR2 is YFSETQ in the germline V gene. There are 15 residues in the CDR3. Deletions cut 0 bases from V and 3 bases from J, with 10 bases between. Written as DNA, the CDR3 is TGCGCCAGCAGCTTGGCGAGCGCCAACTACAATGAGCAGTTCTTC. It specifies CASSLASANYNEQFF.

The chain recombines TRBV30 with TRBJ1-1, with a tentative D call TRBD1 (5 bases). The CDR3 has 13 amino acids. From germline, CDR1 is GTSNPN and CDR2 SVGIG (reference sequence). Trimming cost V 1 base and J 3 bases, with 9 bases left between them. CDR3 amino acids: CAWSGGGDTEAFF. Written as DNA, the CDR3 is TGTGCCTGGAGTGGAGGAGGGGACACTGAAGCTTTCTTT.